The clone carrying this TCR beta chain has at least ten counts. The antigen remains unidentified. The data were taken from a study of naive and memory T cell subsets. Germline lookup yields CDR1 GTSNPN and CDR2 SVGIG (reference sequence). Trimming cost V 2 bases and J 7 bases, with 12 bases left between them. The CDR3 sequence is 12 residues long. Two oligonucleotides, mixed equimolar, formed the beta constant-region primer covering TRBC1 and TRBC2. The ligated cDNA underwent four PCR rounds using SP2 and nested alpha and beta constant-region primers. MiXCR was run by TCRdb on the UMI-ligation and nested PCR reads, yielding one entry per CDR3 protein. The repertoire has 98,000 or so distinct CDR3 sequences, about 14% of them found once; the top ten carry 2.8%. Overall study findings and caveats: Naive repertoires, especially CD8, held a few larger clonotypes, possibly memory cells re-expressing CD45RA. Between naive and memory subsets, TCR abundance power law exponents differed. Findings for naive and memory subsets could not be checked against ground truth.

Alpha and beta libraries were amplified separately from the second PCR onward. This sequence was found in a human donor in good health. Input material: naive CD8+ T cells from blood. V is TRBV30 and J is TRBJ2-7; no firm D call. CDR3 in amino acids: CAWSHPLGEQYF. CDR3 in DNA: TGTGCCTGGAGTCATCCACTCGGTGAGCAGTACTTC.